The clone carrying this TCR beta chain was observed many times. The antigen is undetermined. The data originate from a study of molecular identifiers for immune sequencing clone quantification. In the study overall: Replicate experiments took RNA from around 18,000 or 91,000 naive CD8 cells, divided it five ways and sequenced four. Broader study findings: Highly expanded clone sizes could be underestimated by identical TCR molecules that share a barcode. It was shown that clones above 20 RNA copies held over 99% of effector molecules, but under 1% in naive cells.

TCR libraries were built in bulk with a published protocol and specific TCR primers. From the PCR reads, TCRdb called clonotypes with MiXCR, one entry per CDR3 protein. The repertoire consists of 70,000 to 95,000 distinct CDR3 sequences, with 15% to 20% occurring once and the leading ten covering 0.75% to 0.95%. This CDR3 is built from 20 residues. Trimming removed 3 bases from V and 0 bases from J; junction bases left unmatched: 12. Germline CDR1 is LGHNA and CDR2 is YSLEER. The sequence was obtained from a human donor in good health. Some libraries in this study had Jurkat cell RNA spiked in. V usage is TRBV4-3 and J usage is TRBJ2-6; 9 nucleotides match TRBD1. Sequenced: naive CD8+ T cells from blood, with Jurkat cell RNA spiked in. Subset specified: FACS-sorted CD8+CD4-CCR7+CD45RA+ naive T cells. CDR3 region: CASSHGRATGGFSGANVLTF. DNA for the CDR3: TGCGCCAGCAGCCACGGTAGGGCCACAGGGGGCTTCTCTGGGGCCAACGTCCTGACTTTC.